This T cell receptor beta chain was captured by sequencing in a study of blood T cell repertoires in COVID-19. Study summary: Sites in the United States, Italy and Spain provided acute and convalescent COVID-19 samples. In each case, the material was cDNA or gDNA derived from T cells, B-cell-depleted T cells, or PBMCs.

V lost 1 base, J lost 9 bases, and 15 bases lay in between. Germline lookup yields CDR1 LGHNA and CDR2 YSLEER. This CDR3 is built from 14 residues. Original handling: Amplification from reference gene primers served as the basis for estimated nucleated cell counts. Generated by immunoSEQ multiplex PCR, the TCRdb table keeps only in-frame clones and is missing some. Clone size and V and J calls were adopted from that table, with D and trimming inferred from the DNA. The sample contains about 60,000 clones, about 90% of which appear only once. The specimen sequenced was peripheral blood. This receptor was taken from a man in his fifties or sixties with acute or convalescent COVID-19. The V gene is TRBV4-3, the J gene TRBJ2-5, with D possibly matching TRBD1 (5 bases). The CDR3 DNA reads as TGCGCCAGCAGCCAAGGCCACCTCCTAGGGGCCCAGTACTTC. Its protein is CASSQGHLLGAQYF.